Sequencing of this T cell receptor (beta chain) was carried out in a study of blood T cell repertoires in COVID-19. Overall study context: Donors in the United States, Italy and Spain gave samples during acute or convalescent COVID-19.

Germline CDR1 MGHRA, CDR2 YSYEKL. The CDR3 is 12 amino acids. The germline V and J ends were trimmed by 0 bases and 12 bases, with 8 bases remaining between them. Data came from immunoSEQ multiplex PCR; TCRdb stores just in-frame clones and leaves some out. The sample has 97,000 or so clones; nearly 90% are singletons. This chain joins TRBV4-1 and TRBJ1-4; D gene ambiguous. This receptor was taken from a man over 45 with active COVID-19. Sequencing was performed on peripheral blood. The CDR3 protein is CASSQDKRQLFF. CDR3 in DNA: TGCGCCAGCAGCCAAGATAAGAGGCAACTGTTTTTT.